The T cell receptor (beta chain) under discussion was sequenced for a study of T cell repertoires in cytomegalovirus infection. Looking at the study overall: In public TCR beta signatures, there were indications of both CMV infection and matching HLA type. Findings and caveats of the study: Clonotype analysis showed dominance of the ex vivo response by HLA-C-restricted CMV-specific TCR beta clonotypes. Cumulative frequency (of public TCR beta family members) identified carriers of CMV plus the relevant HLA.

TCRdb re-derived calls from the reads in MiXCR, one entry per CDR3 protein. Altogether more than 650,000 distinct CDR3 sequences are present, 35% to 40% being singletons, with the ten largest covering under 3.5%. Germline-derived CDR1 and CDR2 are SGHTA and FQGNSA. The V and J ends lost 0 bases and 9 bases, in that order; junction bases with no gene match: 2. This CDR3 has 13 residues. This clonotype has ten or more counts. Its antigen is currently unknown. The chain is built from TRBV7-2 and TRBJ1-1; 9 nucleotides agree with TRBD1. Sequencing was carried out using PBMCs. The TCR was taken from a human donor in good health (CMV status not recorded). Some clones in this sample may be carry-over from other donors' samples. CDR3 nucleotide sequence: TGTGCCAGCAGCTTAGCCGGACAGGGGAAAGCTTTCTTT. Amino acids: CASSLAGQGKAFF.